Described below is a single TCR beta chain sequence and its context. Which antigen it targets is not known. There are no base qualities to consult, and no much larger clone falls within one base. The source of the sample is a study of blood T cell repertoires in COVID-19 (dated by TCRdb to 2018 to 2020). General notes on the study: Samples from collaborators originated in the United States, Italy and Spain and spanned both the acute and convalescent phases of COVID-19. The samples were drawn from two sources: the first 160 participants of the ongoing ImmuneRACE study, and 1,000 to 1,500 subjects contributed by 6 global collaborators. The dataset comprised deeply sampled blood TCRbeta repertoires from subjects exposed to, actively infected with, or recovered from COVID-19. The repertoires were released in a freely available public database intended as a resource for research on the immune response to SARS-CoV-2. Nearly every sample came with metadata listing a de-identified subject ID, COVID-19 status, age in years and sex. The material from the prospective study consisted of cDNA or gDNA derived from T cells, B-cell-depleted T cells, or PBMCs. HLA class I and class II types, where available, came from metadata supplied by the sample provider rather than from assay-based typing. Study-wide findings and limitations: Clinical and demographic metadata were provided uncurated, with the amount varying by source and participant.

TCRbeta CDR3 regions were amplified from genomic DNA using the immunoSEQ Assay, a bias-controlled multiplex PCR. The study's own analysis went as follows. Within the assay, amplification of reference gene primers was used to estimate how many nucleated cells each sample contained. Sequence reads were collapsed and filtered to measure the absolute abundance of every unique TCRbeta CDR3 rearrangement. Productive Simpson clonality was computed per sample as the square root of Simpson's diversity index over productive rearrangements. TCRdb carries this immuneACCESS record with in-frame sequences only. Its versions omit some clonotypes, under half of them owing to an unresolved V gene in the studies checked, with the rest unexplained. The V and J calls and clone size are taken from that table; D and trimming were inferred from the DNA. In all, the sample holds under 350,000 clones, and under 95% of those were seen once. The ten largest clonotypes hold around 2.7% of the sample.

Enrolling through a virtual design, the prospective study's participants ranged in age from roughly 18 to 90 years and lived across about two dozen United States geographic areas. In the prospective study, cohorts were assigned on the basis of participant-reported clinical history obtained from a screening survey and a study questionnaire. Recovered participants in ImmuneRACE Cohort 3 were defined as having two consecutive negative NP/OP PCR tests, clearance from a healthcare professional, or resolution of symptoms. In the prospective study, whole blood, serum and a nasopharyngeal or oropharyngeal swab were collected from each participant by mobile phlebotomists. Over an approximately 2-month period, participants in the prospective study had the option of providing additional blood draws and questionnaires. Blood samples from the prospective study were shipped frozen or at room temperature prior to DNA extraction.

CDR1 is given as LNHDA and CDR2 as SQIVND, both from the germline V gene (reference sequence). Trimming removed 10 bases from V and 0 bases from J; the gene matches leave 6 bases unexplained. From the cysteine up to the phenylalanine, the CDR3 has a length of 15 residues. The read is trimmed to its CDR3 DNA, 45 bases read in frame from base 1. The TCR was taken from a man between 60 and 75 years old who had recovered from COVID-19. In this chain, TRBV19 is recombined with TRBJ1-3; TRBD1 lines up with 10 middle nucleotides. Sample: PBMCs or T cells enriched from blood (not recorded which). CDR3 region: CATRQGATSGNTIYF. The sequenced DNA is TGTGCCACCCGACAGGGGGCGACCTCTGGAAACACCATATATTTT.